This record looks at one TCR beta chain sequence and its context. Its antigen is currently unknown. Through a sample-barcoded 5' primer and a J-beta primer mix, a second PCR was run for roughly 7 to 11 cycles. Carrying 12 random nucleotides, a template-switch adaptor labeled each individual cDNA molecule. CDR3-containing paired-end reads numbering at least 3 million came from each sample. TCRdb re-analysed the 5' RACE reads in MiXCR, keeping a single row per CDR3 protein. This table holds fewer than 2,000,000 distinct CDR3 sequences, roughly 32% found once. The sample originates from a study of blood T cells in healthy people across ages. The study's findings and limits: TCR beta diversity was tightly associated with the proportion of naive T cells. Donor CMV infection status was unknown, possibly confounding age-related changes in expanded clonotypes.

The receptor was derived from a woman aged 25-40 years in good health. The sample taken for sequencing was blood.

The chain's CDR3 is CASSFTSGGLNTDTQYF. CDR3 bases: TGTGCCAGCAGCTTTACTAGCGGGGGACTCAACACAGATACGCAGTATTTT. The rearrangement links TRBV7-8 to TRBJ2-3; 11 bases map to TRBD2. V gave up 3 bases and J gave up 2 bases; unmatched junction bases: 7. The V gene's germline CDR1 is SGHVS and CDR2 FQNEAQ. The CDR3 covers 17 residues.